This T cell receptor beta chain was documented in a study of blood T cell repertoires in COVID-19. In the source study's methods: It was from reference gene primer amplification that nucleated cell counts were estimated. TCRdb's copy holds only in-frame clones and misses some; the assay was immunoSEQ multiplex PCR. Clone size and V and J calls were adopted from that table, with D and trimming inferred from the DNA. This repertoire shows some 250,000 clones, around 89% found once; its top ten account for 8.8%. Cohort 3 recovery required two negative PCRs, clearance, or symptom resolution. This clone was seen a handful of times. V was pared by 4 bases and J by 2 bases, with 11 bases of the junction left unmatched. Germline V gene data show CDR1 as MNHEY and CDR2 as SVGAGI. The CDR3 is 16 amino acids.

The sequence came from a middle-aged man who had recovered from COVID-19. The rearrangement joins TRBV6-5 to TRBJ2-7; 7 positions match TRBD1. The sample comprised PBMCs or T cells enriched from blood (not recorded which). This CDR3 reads CASSSWTGYLTYEQYF. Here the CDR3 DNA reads TGTGCCAGCAGTTCGTGGACAGGATATCTGACCTACGAGCAGTACTTC.